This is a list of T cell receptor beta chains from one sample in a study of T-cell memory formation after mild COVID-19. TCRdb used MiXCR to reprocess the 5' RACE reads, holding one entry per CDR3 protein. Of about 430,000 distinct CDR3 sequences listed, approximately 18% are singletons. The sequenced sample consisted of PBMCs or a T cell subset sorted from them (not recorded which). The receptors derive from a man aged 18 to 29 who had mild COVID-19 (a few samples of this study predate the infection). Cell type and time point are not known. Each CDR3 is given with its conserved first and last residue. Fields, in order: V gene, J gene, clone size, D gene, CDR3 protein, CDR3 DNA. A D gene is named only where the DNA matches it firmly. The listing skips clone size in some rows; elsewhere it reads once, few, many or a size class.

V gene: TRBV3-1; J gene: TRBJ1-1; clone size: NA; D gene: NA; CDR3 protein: CASSRGTGAFF; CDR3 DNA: TGTGCCAGCAGCCGCGGGACGGGAGCTTTCTTT
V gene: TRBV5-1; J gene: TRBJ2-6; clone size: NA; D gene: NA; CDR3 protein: CASRQAGGANVLTF; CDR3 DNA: TGCGCCAGCCGACAGGCCGGCGGGGCCAACGTCCTGACTTTC
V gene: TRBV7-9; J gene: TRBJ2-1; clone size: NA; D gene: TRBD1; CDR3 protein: CASSYPVDRASYNEQFF; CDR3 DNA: TGTGCCAGCAGCTACCCGGTGGACAGGGCCTCCTACAATGAGCAGTTCTTC
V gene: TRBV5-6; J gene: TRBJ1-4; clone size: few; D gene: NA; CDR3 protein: CASSFGLNRGEKLFF; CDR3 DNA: TGTGCCAGCAGCTTTGGACTGAACCGGGGGGAAAAACTGTTTTTT
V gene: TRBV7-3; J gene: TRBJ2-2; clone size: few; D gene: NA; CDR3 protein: CASSLGGARTGELFF; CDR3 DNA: TGTGCCAGCAGCTTAGGCGGGGCGAGGACCGGGGAGCTGTTTTTT
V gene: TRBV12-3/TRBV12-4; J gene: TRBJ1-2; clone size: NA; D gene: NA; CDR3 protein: CASSLARGPGGYTF; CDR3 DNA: TGTGCCAGCAGTTTAGCGAGGGGTCCCGGTGGCTACACCTTC
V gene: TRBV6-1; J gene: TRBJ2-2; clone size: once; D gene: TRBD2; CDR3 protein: CASSYATSGGTGELFF; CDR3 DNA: TGTGCCAGCAGTTACGCGACTAGCGGGGGAACCGGGGAGCTGTTTTTT
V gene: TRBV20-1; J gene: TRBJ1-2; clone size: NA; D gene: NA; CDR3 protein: CSAPKRGGYGYTF; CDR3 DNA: TGCAGTGCTCCGAAGAGGGGGGGCTATGGCTACACCTTC
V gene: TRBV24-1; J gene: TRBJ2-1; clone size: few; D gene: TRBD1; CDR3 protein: CATSDSDRANEQFF; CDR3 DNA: TGTGCCACCAGTGACTCCGACAGGGCGAATGAGCAGTTCTTC
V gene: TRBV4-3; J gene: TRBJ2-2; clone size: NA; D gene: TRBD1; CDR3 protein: CASSPNLSGGGNTGELFF; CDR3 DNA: TGCGCCAGCAGCCCAAATCTCTCAGGGGGCGGGAACACCGGGGAGCTGTTTTTT
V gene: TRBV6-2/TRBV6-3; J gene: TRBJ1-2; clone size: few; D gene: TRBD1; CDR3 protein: CASSWTGAVYGYTF; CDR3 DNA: TGTGCCAGCAGCTGGACAGGGGCGGTCTATGGCTACACCTTC